These T cell receptor beta chains were read from a single sample in a study of T-cell reconstitution after alpha-beta-depleted transplantation in children. MiXCR, applied by TCRdb to the PCR reads, yields one record per CDR3 protein. The data contain some 590,000 distinct CDR3 sequences, 8% to 11% of them singletons. Sequenced here: PBMCs from the stem cell graft donor, sampled from the stem cell graft. Source of these receptors: a human donor who donated a stem cell graft to a child with acute myeloid leukemia. Each CDR3 is given with its conserved first and last residue. D genes are given only for firm matches. Clone size appears in some rows only: once, few, many, or a class for an expanded clone.

j_gene: TRBJ2-1; d_gene: .; len: 13; abundance: few; v_gene: TRBV12-3/TRBV12-4; CDR3nt: TGTGCCAGCAGACTTAACTCCGGGACGGGTCAGTTCTTC; CDR3aa: CASRLNSGTGQFF
j_gene: TRBJ2-6; d_gene: TRBD1; len: 17; abundance: .; v_gene: TRBV28; CDR3nt: TGTGCCAGCAGTTTGGGACAGGGGAGGTCTGGGGCCAACGTCCTGACTTTC; CDR3aa: CASSLGQGRSGANVLTF
j_gene: TRBJ1-1; d_gene: .; len: 12; abundance: .; v_gene: TRBV11-2; CDR3nt: TGTGCCAGCAGCTTTCGAACAGGGCATGCTTTCTTT; CDR3aa: CASSFRTGHAFF
j_gene: TRBJ2-7; d_gene: TRBD2; len: 15; abundance: few; v_gene: TRBV10-3; CDR3nt: TGTGCCACCAGTTTGGGGGCGGGAGGGCCGTCCGAGCAGTACTTC; CDR3aa: CATSLGAGGPSEQYF
j_gene: TRBJ1-1; d_gene: TRBD1; len: 12; abundance: few; v_gene: TRBV3-1; CDR3nt: TGCGGGGTAACAGGGGTGAACACTGAAGCTTTCTTT; CDR3aa: CGVTGVNTEAFF
j_gene: TRBJ2-7; d_gene: TRBD2; len: 17; abundance: few; v_gene: TRBV24-1; CDR3nt: TGTGCCACCAGCGGGACTAGCGGAAACACCGGATCATACGAGCAGTACTTC; CDR3aa: CATSGTSGNTGSYEQYF
j_gene: TRBJ2-1; d_gene: .; len: 21; abundance: few; v_gene: TRBV9; CDR3nt: TGTGCCAGCAGCCCAACCGATGATTATCGGGACTCCGTTCTGGGGGGAAATGAGCAGTTCTTC; CDR3aa: CASSPTDDYRDSVLGGNEQFF
j_gene: TRBJ1-1; d_gene: TRBD1; len: 13; abundance: many; v_gene: TRBV20-1; CDR3nt: TGCAGTGCTCGGACAGGGGGCGGTACTGAAGCTTTCTTT; CDR3aa: CSARTGGGTEAFF
j_gene: TRBJ2-1; d_gene: TRBD1; len: 20; abundance: .; v_gene: TRBV20-1; CDR3nt: TGCAGTGCCAGAGGGGTCGCGGGACAGGGGGCGCTTAGTTCGGGCAATGAGCAGTTCTTC; CDR3aa: CSARGVAGQGALSSGNEQFF
j_gene: TRBJ2-7; d_gene: .; len: 14; abundance: .; v_gene: TRBV27; CDR3nt: TGTGCCAGCAGTCCCTACCGAGGGGGCTACGAGCAGTACTTC; CDR3aa: CASSPYRGGYEQYF
j_gene: TRBJ1-3; d_gene: .; len: 18; abundance: few; v_gene: TRBV3-1; CDR3nt: TGTGCCAGCAGCCTCCCGCAGGGGTTCGGGGCAACGGGAAACACCATATATTTT; CDR3aa: CASSLPQGFGATGNTIYF
j_gene: TRBJ2-6; d_gene: .; len: 17; abundance: few; v_gene: TRBV7-9; CDR3nt: TGTGCCAGCAGTTTTACTCCCGCCGGATCTGGGGCCAACGTCCTGACTTTC; CDR3aa: CASSFTPAGSGANVLTF
j_gene: TRBJ2-1; d_gene: TRBD2; len: 13; abundance: .; v_gene: TRBV7-2; CDR3nt: TGTGCCAGCAGCCGAGGAACAGCGGGAGAGCAGTTCTTC; CDR3aa: CASSRGTAGEQFF
j_gene: TRBJ2-2; d_gene: .; len: 17; abundance: .; v_gene: TRBV24-1; CDR3nt: TGTGCCACCAGTGGTCGTTGGGGGGTGGACTCGTCCGGGGAGCTGTTTTTT; CDR3aa: CATSGRWGVDSSGELFF
j_gene: TRBJ2-5; d_gene: TRBD2; len: 16; abundance: many; v_gene: TRBV12-3/TRBV12-4; CDR3nt: TGTGCCAGCAGTCAGGCGGGACTAGCGGTCCAAGAGACCCAGTACTTC; CDR3aa: CASSQAGLAVQETQYF
j_gene: TRBJ1-5; d_gene: .; len: 12; abundance: few; v_gene: TRBV12-3/TRBV12-4; CDR3nt: TGTGCCAGCAGTGCCCTTGTTTGGCCCCAGCATTTT; CDR3aa: CASSALVWPQHF
j_gene: TRBJ2-1; d_gene: TRBD1; len: 16; abundance: .; v_gene: TRBV3-1; CDR3nt: TGTGCCAGCAGCCGACAGGGGGCCACGGGGTGGAATGAGCAGTTCTTC; CDR3aa: CASSRQGATGWNEQFF
j_gene: TRBJ2-7; d_gene: TRBD1; len: 14; abundance: few; v_gene: TRBV5-1; CDR3nt: TGCGCCAGCAGGACCGGGACAGTGGCCTACGAGCAGTACTTC; CDR3aa: CASRTGTVAYEQYF
j_gene: TRBJ2-2; d_gene: .; len: 16; abundance: .; v_gene: TRBV6-4; CDR3nt: TGTGCCAGCAGTGAGGGAAGCAGGGTCAACACCGGGGAGCTGTTTTTT; CDR3aa: CASSEGSRVNTGELFF
j_gene: TRBJ1-2; d_gene: .; len: 13; abundance: .; v_gene: TRBV7-8; CDR3nt: TGTGCCAGCAGCGTAGGGACATTCGAGGGCTACACCTTC; CDR3aa: CASSVGTFEGYTF
j_gene: TRBJ2-1; d_gene: .; len: 14; abundance: many; v_gene: TRBV20-1; CDR3nt: TGCAGTGCTAGAGTAGGGTCCTCCTACAATGAGCAGTTCTTC; CDR3aa: CSARVGSSYNEQFF
j_gene: TRBJ2-7; d_gene: TRBD1; len: 15; abundance: few; v_gene: TRBV29-1; CDR3nt: TGCAGCGTCGACCAGGGGGCAGGTTTCTCCTACGAGCAGTACTTC; CDR3aa: CSVDQGAGFSYEQYF
j_gene: TRBJ1-2; d_gene: TRBD1; len: 14; abundance: few; v_gene: TRBV10-3; CDR3nt: TGTGCCATCACCCGGACAGGGGGGAACTATGGCTACACCTTC; CDR3aa: CAITRTGGNYGYTF
j_gene: TRBJ2-5; d_gene: TRBD2; len: 13; abundance: many; v_gene: TRBV6-1; CDR3nt: TGTGCCAGCAGGGTAGCGGGGGTAGAGACCCAGTACTTC; CDR3aa: CASRVAGVETQYF
j_gene: TRBJ2-1; d_gene: TRBD2; len: 16; abundance: few; v_gene: TRBV11-1; CDR3nt: TGTGCCAGCAGTTTACAAGGACTAGCGGAGGACAATGAGCAGTTCTTC; CDR3aa: CASSLQGLAEDNEQFF
j_gene: TRBJ2-3; d_gene: .; len: 15; abundance: many; v_gene: TRBV7-2; CDR3nt: TGTGCCAGCAGCTTAGGTGGGCAGGGTGGAGATACGCAGTATTTT; CDR3aa: CASSLGGQGGDTQYF
j_gene: TRBJ1-4; d_gene: .; len: 15; abundance: once; v_gene: TRBV7-6; CDR3nt: TGTGCCAGCAGCTTAGCAGGGATGGCTAATGAAAAACTGTTTTTT; CDR3aa: CASSLAGMANEKLFF
j_gene: TRBJ2-3; d_gene: TRBD1; len: 17; abundance: .; v_gene: TRBV28; CDR3nt: TGTGCCAGCAGTTTGAGCAGGGGGAGAACTAGCACAGATACGCAGTATTTT; CDR3aa: CASSLSRGRTSTDTQYF
j_gene: TRBJ2-3; d_gene: .; len: 18; abundance: .; v_gene: TRBV20-1; CDR3nt: TGCAGTGCGCCTCCCGCGCCGGGGAGGAAACCGCGCACAGATACGCAGTATTTT; CDR3aa: CSAPPAPGRKPRTDTQYF
j_gene: TRBJ2-1; d_gene: .; len: 12; abundance: many; v_gene: TRBV3-1; CDR3nt: TGTGCCAGCAGCCAACTGGGGAATGAGCAGTTCTTC; CDR3aa: CASSQLGNEQFF
j_gene: TRBJ2-3; d_gene: .; len: 15; abundance: .; v_gene: TRBV11-2; CDR3nt: TGTGCCAGCAGCCCCCAGCCCCGGCGGGCAGATACGCAGTATTTT; CDR3aa: CASSPQPRRADTQYF
j_gene: TRBJ2-5; d_gene: TRBD2; len: 16; abundance: .; v_gene: TRBV5-1; CDR3nt: TGCGCCAGCAGCGGCAATAGCGGGAGGGCCGCGGAGACCCAGTACTTC; CDR3aa: CASSGNSGRAAETQYF
j_gene: TRBJ2-3; d_gene: TRBD2; len: 15; abundance: .; v_gene: TRBV7-2; CDR3nt: TGTGCCAGCAGCATTAGCGGGAGTGGCCCAGATACGCAGTATTTT; CDR3aa: CASSISGSGPDTQYF
j_gene: TRBJ1-1; d_gene: TRBD1; len: 14; abundance: .; v_gene: TRBV12-3/TRBV12-4; CDR3nt: TGTGCCAGCAGTTTCTGGCAGGGGGACCCTGAAGCTTTCTTT; CDR3aa: CASSFWQGDPEAFF
j_gene: TRBJ1-6; d_gene: .; len: 14; abundance: many; v_gene: TRBV2; CDR3nt: TGTGCCAGCTGGGGAGGGTCCCATAATTCACCCCTCCACTTT; CDR3aa: CASWGGSHNSPLHF
j_gene: TRBJ1-5; d_gene: .; len: 13; abundance: .; v_gene: TRBV27; CDR3nt: TGTGCCAGCAGTTACAGGGAAGGTCAGCCCCAGCATTTT; CDR3aa: CASSYREGQPQHF
j_gene: TRBJ2-3; d_gene: TRBD1; len: 16; abundance: .; v_gene: TRBV20-1; CDR3nt: TGCAGTGCTAGACCGGGGACAGCCAGCAGGGCAGATACGCAGTATTTT; CDR3aa: CSARPGTASRADTQYF
j_gene: TRBJ2-2; d_gene: TRBD2; len: 16; abundance: few; v_gene: TRBV7-2; CDR3nt: TGTGCCAGCAGCTTGGGGCGGGGGGTCCTCACCGGGGAGCTGTTTTTT; CDR3aa: CASSLGRGVLTGELFF
j_gene: TRBJ1-1; d_gene: .; len: 14; abundance: few; v_gene: TRBV7-9; CDR3nt: TGTGCCAGCAGTTCCCTGAGTGGAGGAACTGAAGCTTTCTTT; CDR3aa: CASSSLSGGTEAFF
j_gene: TRBJ2-2; d_gene: .; len: 14; abundance: many; v_gene: TRBV20-1; CDR3nt: TGCAGTGCTAGAGATCTTGGGAGTCCCGGGGAGCTGTTTTTT; CDR3aa: CSARDLGSPGELFF
j_gene: TRBJ2-5; d_gene: TRBD1; len: 14; abundance: few; v_gene: TRBV20-1; CDR3nt: TGCAGTGCTCCGCGTGGGGGACAGGGAGAGACCCAGTACTTC; CDR3aa: CSAPRGGQGETQYF